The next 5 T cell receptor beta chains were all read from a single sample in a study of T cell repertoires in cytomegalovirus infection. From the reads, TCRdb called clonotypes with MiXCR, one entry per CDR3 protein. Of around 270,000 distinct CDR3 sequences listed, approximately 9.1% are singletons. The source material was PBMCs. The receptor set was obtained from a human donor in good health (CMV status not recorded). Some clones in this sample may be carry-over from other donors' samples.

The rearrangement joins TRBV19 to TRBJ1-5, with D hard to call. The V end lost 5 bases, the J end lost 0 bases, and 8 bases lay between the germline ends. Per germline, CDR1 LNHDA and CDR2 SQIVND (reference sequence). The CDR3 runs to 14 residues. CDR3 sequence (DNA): TGTGCCAGTAGTGAAGGTAATAGCAATCAGCCCCAGCATTTT. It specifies CASSEGNSNQPQHF.

CDR3 in amino acids: CASSQDETGYGEQFF. CDR3 in DNA: TGTGCCAGCAGCCAAGATGAGACAGGGTATGGTGAGCAGTTCTTC. The genes are TRBV4-2 and TRBJ2-1, with TRBD1 matching 7 bases. V lost 0 bases to trimming and J lost 9 bases; unmatched junction nucleotides: 8. Germline CDR1 and CDR2: LGHNA and YNFKEQ. The CDR3 totals 15 residues.

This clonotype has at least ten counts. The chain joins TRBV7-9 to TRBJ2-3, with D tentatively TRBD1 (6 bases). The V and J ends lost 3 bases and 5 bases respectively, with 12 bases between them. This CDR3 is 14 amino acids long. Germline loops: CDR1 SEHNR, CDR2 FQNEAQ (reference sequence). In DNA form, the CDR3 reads TGTGCCAGCAGCTTGGGGACAAGTGGAGATACGCAGTATTTT. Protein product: CASSLGTSGDTQYF.

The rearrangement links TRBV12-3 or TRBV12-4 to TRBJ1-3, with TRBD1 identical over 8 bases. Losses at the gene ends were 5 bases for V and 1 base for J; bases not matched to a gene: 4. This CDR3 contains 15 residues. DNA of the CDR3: TGTGCCAGCAGTACGGGGACAGGTTCTGGAAACACCATATATTTT. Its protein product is CASSTGTGSGNTIYF.

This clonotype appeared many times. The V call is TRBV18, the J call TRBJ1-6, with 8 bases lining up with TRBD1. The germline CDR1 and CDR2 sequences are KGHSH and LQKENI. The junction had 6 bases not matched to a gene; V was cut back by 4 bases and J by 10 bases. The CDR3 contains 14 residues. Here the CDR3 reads CASSRGQGESPLHF. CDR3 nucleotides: TGTGCCAGCTCACGCGGACAGGGAGAATCACCCCTCCACTTT. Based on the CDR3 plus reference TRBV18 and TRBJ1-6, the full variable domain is NAGVMQNPRHLVRRRGQEARLRCSPMKGHSHVYWYRQLPEEGLKFMVYLQKENIIDESGMPKERFSAEFPKEGPSILRIQQVVRGDSAAYFCASSRGQGESPLHFGNGTRLTVT.